This TCR beta chain derives from a study of blood T cell repertoires in COVID-19. Study at large: Italy, Spain and the United States were the sources of the convalescent and acute COVID-19 samples. T cells, B-cell-depleted T cells, or PBMCs supplied cDNA or gDNA.

After removal of 5 bases from V and 6 bases from J, the junction contained 4 bases not matched to a gene. The V gene's germline CDR1 is ENHRY and CDR2 SYGVKD. CDR3 length: 14 amino acids. Per the original methods: Reference gene primer amplification gave nucleated cell count estimates. Sequenced by immunoSEQ multiplex PCR; TCRdb stores in-frame clones only, minus some. The D gene and trimming were derived from the DNA, and the V and J assignments and clone size from that table. The sample includes some 120,000 clones, roughly 89% of them seen just once. This chain connects TRBV10-3 to TRBJ2-1; 10 bases match TRBD2. The clonotype was recovered from a human donor with acute or convalescent COVID-19. The donor label of this sample is uncertain. Sequencing was done on a sample of peripheral blood. The CDR3 loop is CAISKREGLNEQFF. Written as DNA, the CDR3 is TGTGCCATCAGTAAGCGGGAGGGCCTCAATGAGCAGTTCTTC.